Sequencing of this T cell receptor beta chain was carried out in a study of blood T cell repertoires in COVID-19. The study recruited people aged about 18 to 95 years across 20 to 30 US areas. In the original processing: Counts of nucleated cells, estimated from reference gene primer amplification, were obtained. Produced via immunoSEQ multiplex PCR; TCRdb's table is partial and in-frame only. V, J and clone size reflect that table, while D and trimming were determined from the DNA. The repertoire consists of about 380,000 clones, with roughly 86% occurring once and the leading ten covering approximately 1.2%. Germline values: CDR1 LGHNA, CDR2 YSLEER. The CDR3 length is 17 residues. Trimming removed 0 bases at V and 2 bases at J, with 17 bases between.

The receptor was isolated from a man between 25 and 39 years old who had recovered from COVID-19. V gene TRBV4-3 combines with J gene TRBJ2-7; tentatively, D is TRBD1 (5 bases). The specimen was PBMCs or T cells enriched from blood (not recorded which). CDR3 protein: CASSQDRMAGSPYEQYF. The DNA of the CDR3 is TGCGCCAGCAGCCAAGATCGGATGGCAGGGTCCCCCTACGAGCAGTACTTC.